A single sample gave rise to the 23 T cell receptor beta chains below, sequenced in a study of cytomegalovirus exposure and HLA in healthy donors. Use of 60 Vbeta and 13 Jbeta primers characterized the PCR. Clones were read by immunoSEQ multiplex PCR, and TCRdb kept only the in-frame ones, dropping some. The sample has over 110,000 clones, less than 80% seen once. Sequencing was carried out using PBMCs. Every receptor here comes from a woman in her 50s in good health and CMV-seropositive.

The chain links TRBV5-1 to TRBJ1-6; D is possibly TRBD1 (6 bases). The germline V and J ends were trimmed by 4 bases and 9 bases, with 14 bases remaining between them. The CDR3 runs to 14 residues. Germline V gene lookup returns CDR1 SGHRS and CDR2 YFSETQ. The CDR3 nucleotides read TGCGCCAGCAGCGAGACAGGTCCGATTTCACCCCTCCACTTT. Its protein product is CASSETGPISPLHF. The entire variable domain, with the rest obtained from reference TRBV5-1 and TRBJ1-6, is as follows: KAGVTQTPRYLIKTRGQQVTLSCSPISGHRSVSWYQQTPGQGLQFLFEYFSETQRNKGNFPGRFSGRQFSNSRSEMNVSTLELGDSALYLCASSETGPISPLHFGNGTRLTVT.

The V and J genes are TRBV19 and TRBJ2-2; D is possibly TRBD2 (6 bases). Germline CDR1 reads LNHDA; CDR2 reads SQIVND (reference sequence). The CDR3 is 17 residues long. V was shortened by 5 bases and J by 1 base, with 17 bases between the two germline ends. In nucleotides, the CDR3 is TGTGCCAGTAGTCTCCGGTGGGGAGGAGAGAACACCGGGGAGCTGTTTTTT. Its translation: CASSLRWGGENTGELFF. Using reference TRBV19 and TRBJ2-2 for the parts outside the CDR3, the full variable domain is DGGITQSPKYLFRKEGQNVTLSCEQNLNHDAMYWYRQDPGQGLRLIYYSQIVNDFQKGDIAEGYSVSREKKESFPLTVTSAQKNPTAFYLCASSLRWGGENTGELFFGEGSRLTVL.

The chain employs TRBV10-3 and TRBJ2-1; the match to TRBD2 covers 9 bases. The ends lost 3 bases at V and 10 bases at J; junction bases unmatched: 13. Germline V gene data show CDR1 as ENHRY and CDR2 as SYGVKD. This CDR3 contains 16 residues. The CDR3 reads CAISDQAGGIKDEQFF. CDR3 nucleotides: TGTGCCATCAGTGATCAGGCGGGGGGGATAAAAGACGAGCAGTTCTTC.

V is TRBV5-8 and J is TRBJ1-2; D ambiguous. Germline V gives CDR1 SGHTS, CDR2 YDEGEE. V was shortened by 1 base and J by 1 base, with 5 bases between the two germline ends. The CDR3 extends over 13 amino acids. In DNA form, the CDR3 reads TGTGCCAGCAGCTTGCTTTTTAACTATGGCTACACCTTC. This encodes CASSLLFNYGYTF. The full variable domain, in which reference TRBV5-8 and TRBJ1-2 provide the parts outside the CDR3, is EAGVTQSPTHLIKTRGQQATLRCSPISGHTSVYWYQQALGLGLQFLLWYDEGEERNRGNFPPRFSGRQFPNYSSELNVNALELEDSALYLCASSLLFNYGYTFGSGTRLTVV.

V is TRBV30 and J is TRBJ1-2, with D possibly being TRBD1 (6 bases). Germline loops: CDR1 GTSNPN, CDR2 SVGIG (reference sequence). V was cut by 4 bases and J by 4 bases, with 25 bases left in between. The CDR3 covers 17 residues. Here the CDR3 reads CAWIGGAHSTPSYGYTF. The CDR3 region has the DNA TGTGCCTGGATAGGGGGGGCCCATTCTACTCCTAGCTATGGCTACACCTTC.

The rearrangement joins TRBV5-1 to TRBJ2-5; 8 bases fit TRBD2. CDR3 length equals 17 residues. The V gene end was trimmed by 3 bases and the J gene end by 2 bases; junction bases not matched to a gene: 12. Germline-derived CDR1 and CDR2 are SGHRS and YFSETQ. The CDR3 reads CASSWGGSGASQETQYF. In DNA form, the CDR3 reads TGCGCCAGCAGCTGGGGGGGTAGCGGGGCCTCACAAGAGACCCAGTACTTC.

This clone was counted once. The rearrangement uses TRBV27 and TRBJ1-4; 7 bases line up with TRBD1. The CDR3 is made up of 16 amino acids. Germline CDR1 is MNHEY and CDR2 is SMNVEV (reference sequence). The V and J ends lost 6 bases and 6 bases, in that order; junction bases with no gene match: 13. The CDR3 spells CASRRRQGRFDEKLFF. CDR3 DNA: TGTGCCAGCAGACGGCGACAGGGAAGGTTCGATGAAAAACTGTTTTTT. Variable domain in full (rest from reference TRBV27 and TRBJ1-4): EAQVTQNPRYLITVTGKKLTVTCSQNMNHEYMSWYRQDPGLGLRQIYYSMNVEVTDKGDVPEGYKVSRKEKRNFPLILESPSPNQTSLYFCASRRRQGRFDEKLFFGSGTQLSVL.

V gene TRBV25-1 combines with J gene TRBJ2-1; 12 bases align to TRBD2. This CDR3 has 16 amino acids. Germline values: CDR1 MGHDK, CDR2 SYGVNS. The junction had 10 bases not matched to a gene; V was cut back by 5 bases and J by 8 bases. CDR3 sequence reads: CASSKLAGGASDEQFF. Written as DNA, the CDR3 is TGTGCCAGCAGTAAACTAGCGGGGGGAGCCTCCGATGAGCAGTTCTTC.

V is TRBV6-5 and J is TRBJ1-1; tentative D call: TRBD1 (6 bases). The CDR3 sequence is 16 residues long. Between the trimmed V and J ends, which lost 0 bases and 1 base, there was a span of 12 bases. The germline CDR1 and CDR2 sequences are MNHEY and SVGAGI. For the CDR3, the DNA is TGTGCCAGCAGTTACTCGTTGTGGGACAAGAACACTGAAGCTTTCTTT. Its protein is CASSYSLWDKNTEAFF.

The rearrangement uses TRBV5-1 and TRBJ2-1; D possibly corresponds to TRBD1 (5 bases). CDR1 and CDR2 from the germline V gene are SGHRS and YFSETQ. This CDR3 is built from 14 residues. V was shortened by 4 bases and J by 2 bases, with 10 bases between the two germline ends. As DNA, the CDR3 is TGCGCCAGCAGCCAGCAGACAGCCTACAATGAGCAGTTCTTC. Its protein is CASSQQTAYNEQFF.

The V and J genes are TRBV6-1 and TRBJ1-2; 11 bases agree with TRBD1. V lost 4 bases to trimming and J lost 3 bases; unmatched junction nucleotides: 10. CDR1 MNHNS and CDR2 SASEGT come from the germline V gene. This CDR3 is built from 17 residues. The CDR3 protein is CASSGGTGGVFYYGYTF. The CDR3 DNA reads TGTGCCAGCAGTGGGGGGACAGGGGGTGTCTTCTACTATGGCTACACCTTC.

This chain joins TRBV2 and TRBJ2-1; D possibly corresponds to TRBD2 (6 bases). The CDR3 consists of 13 residues. Germline CDR1 and CDR2: SNHLY and FYNNEI. V was pared by 8 bases and J by 3 bases, with 11 bases between. CDR3 region: CASLAGIYNEQFF. CDR3 DNA sequence: TGTGCCAGCCTTGCGGGGATCTACAATGAGCAGTTCTTC.

The chain is built from TRBV9 and TRBJ1-2; 7 bases align to TRBD1. Germline V gives CDR1 SGDLS, CDR2 YYNGEE. This CDR3 comprises 15 residues. The ends lost 8 bases at V and 2 bases at J; junction bases unmatched: 12. The CDR3 nucleotides read TGTGCCAGAAACGGCCTCGACAGGGCCAACTATGGCTACACCTTC. Amino acids: CARNGLDRANYGYTF. Using reference TRBV9 and TRBJ1-2 for the parts outside the CDR3, the full variable domain is DSGVTQTPKHLITATGQRVTLRCSPRSGDLSVYWYQQSLDQGLQFLIQYYNGEERAKGNILERFSAQQFPDLHSELNLSSLELGDSALYFCARNGLDRANYGYTFGSGTRLTVV.

The rearrangement links TRBV6-1 to TRBJ2-3; tentatively, D is TRBD1 (6 bases). Germline loops: CDR1 MNHNS, CDR2 SASEGT. The CDR3 is 13 residues long. V lost 8 bases, J lost 3 bases, and 12 bases lay in between. The CDR3 spells CASGRTVTDTQYF. In DNA, the CDR3 is TGTGCCAGCGGAAGGACAGTTACAGATACGCAGTATTTT.

As DNA, the CDR3 is TGTGCCAGCAGCTTAGGCCCCCTCAGGGGGGCAGAGACCCAGTACTTC. Translated: CASSLGPLRGAETQYF. V is TRBV11-3 and J is TRBJ2-5; possible D gene TRBD1, 7 bases. Germline V lookup: CDR1 SGHNT, CDR2 YENEEA. There are 16 residues in the CDR3. Trimming removed 1 base at V and 4 bases at J, with 16 bases between.

The CDR3 nucleotides read TGTGCCAGCAGCCGAACAGGGCACAATCAGCCCCAGCATTTT. It translates to CASSRTGHNQPQHF. The J gene is TRBJ1-5, the V gene TRBV7-2, with D possibly TRBD1 on 6 matching bases. Germline-derived CDR1 and CDR2 are SGHTA and FQGNSA. The CDR3 runs to 14 residues. Trimming shortened V by 5 bases and J by 3 bases, and 11 bases separated the two germline ends. Full variable domain (remainder filled in from reference TRBV7-2 and TRBJ1-5): GAGVSQSPSNKVTEKGKDVELRCDPISGHTALYWYRQSLGQGLEFLIYFQGNSAPDKSGLPSDRFSAERTGGSVSTLTIQRTQQEDSAVYLCASSRTGHNQPQHFGDGTRLSIL.

The chain links TRBV4-1 to TRBJ2-1, with 10 bases identical to TRBD1. This CDR3 has 16 amino acids. Germline-derived CDR1 and CDR2 are MGHRA and YSYEKL. Trimming at V came to 0 bases and at J to 6 bases, leaving 5 bases not matched to a gene. The CDR3 sequence is CASSQEIWTGGNEQFF. CDR3 bases: TGCGCCAGCAGCCAAGAAATCTGGACAGGGGGCAATGAGCAGTTCTTC.

The chain joins TRBV6-5 to TRBJ2-5, with 8 bases matching TRBD2. The ends lost 0 bases at V and 4 bases at J; junction bases unmatched: 4. This CDR3 has 15 residues. CDR1 and CDR2 from the germline V gene are MNHEY and SVGAGI. For the CDR3, the DNA is TGTGCCAGCAGTTACTCTCGGGGGGGAGCAGAGACCCAGTACTTC. It encodes CASSYSRGGAETQYF.

The chain uses TRBV19 and TRBJ2-7, with D perhaps TRBD1 (5 bases). The CDR3 totals 17 residues. Germline-derived CDR1 and CDR2 are LNHDA and SQIVND (reference sequence). Trimming took 6 bases from V and 3 from J, leaving 24 bases between them. The DNA of the CDR3 is TGTGCCAGTAGCCTCGCAGGACACCGAAGTTCAAGCTACGAGCAGTACTTC. Protein product: CASSLAGHRSSSYEQYF.

J is TRBJ2-2 and V is TRBV9, with D maybe TRBD1 (6 bases). The CDR3 has 15 residues. V dropped 4 bases and J dropped 1 base, with 11 bases sitting between them. Germline values: CDR1 SGDLS, CDR2 YYNGEE. The CDR3 here is CASSKGVENTGELFF. Written as DNA, the CDR3 is TGTGCCAGCAGCAAGGGGGTGGAGAACACCGGGGAGCTGTTTTTT.

This chain uses TRBV6-1 with TRBJ2-3, with D perhaps TRBD2 (6 bases). CDR1 and CDR2 from the germline V gene are MNHNS and SASEGT. Trimming cost V 2 bases and J 2 bases, with 14 bases left between them. CDR3 length equals 16 residues. Here the CDR3 reads CASSEHRDFSTDTQYF. CDR3 DNA: TGTGCCAGCAGTGAACACCGGGACTTCTCCACAGATACGCAGTATTTT.

This chain joins TRBV7-9 and TRBJ1-1; 7 nucleotides line up with TRBD1. Germline assignment: CDR1 SEHNR and CDR2 FQNEAQ (reference sequence). The CDR3 consists of 13 residues. V lost 1 base, J lost 5 bases, and 1 base stayed unmatched. The CDR3 here is CASSLEGATEAFF. CDR3 DNA sequence: TGTGCCAGCAGCTTAGAGGGGGCGACTGAAGCTTTCTTT.

This clone was picked up one time. The gene calls are TRBV2 and TRBJ1-1; TRBD1 matches at 7 bases. The CDR3 loop spans 13 amino acids. Germline V gene data show CDR1 as SNHLY and CDR2 as FYNNEI. The J segment lost 0 bases and the V segment lost 8 bases, leaving 3 bases of the junction unmatched. CDR3 DNA: TGTGCCAGCGGGGGACAGTTGAACACTGAAGCTTTCTTT. Translation gives CASGGQLNTEAFF.